The sample holds a few counts of the clone carrying this T cell receptor beta chain. The sample comes from a study of blood T cell repertoires in COVID-19. Study-level information: COVID-19 samples, acute and convalescent, were from the United States, Italy and Spain. In each case, the material was cDNA or gDNA derived from T cells, B-cell-depleted T cells, or PBMCs.

The CDR3 loop spans 17 amino acids. Between the trimmed V and J ends, which lost 8 bases and 2 bases, there was a span of 22 bases. Per the germline V gene, CDR1 is LNHDA and CDR2 is SQIVND (reference sequence). As processed by the authors: Reference gene primers were amplified, and this amplification served to estimate nucleated cell counts. TCRdb keeps only in-frame clones here, not all; method: immunoSEQ multiplex PCR. V, J and clone size are taken as reported in that table, and D and trimming were inferred from the DNA itself. The sample yields approximately 97,000 clones, 70% to 80% seen once. The sequence came from a man in his 60s with active or convalescent COVID-19. Sample: peripheral blood. V is TRBV19 and J is TRBJ2-1, with D perhaps TRBD2 (9 bases). The CDR3 DNA reads as TGTGCCAGTCAGGGGACAGGAGCTAGCGGGACCTACAATGAGCAGTTCTTC. Translating it yields CASQGTGASGTYNEQFF.